The 8 T cell receptor beta chains presented below share a single source sample, sequenced in a study of T cell clonality in common variable immunodeficiency (dated by TCRdb to about 2015). The method was the immunoSEQ multiplex PCR assay. Sourced from immuneACCESS, this table was stored by TCRdb with only in-frame sequences that have V and J called. A share of the clones is absent; for the studies checked, an unresolved V gene accounts for under half, and the remainder has no known explanation. This sample has 35,000 to 50,000 clones in the table, none counted a single time. The ten largest make up roughly 1.9% of the sample. The sequencing input was peripheral blood mononuclear cells. All receptors come from a person between 18 and 75 years old in good health.

The sample holds many counts of this clone. Here the CDR3 reads CATVSRDIYEQYF. The CDR3 bases that were read are TGCGCCACCGTTAGCCGGGACATCTACGAG. The V and J genes are TRBV10-1 and TRBJ2-7, with D maybe TRBD1 (6 bases). The CDR3 end lies 3 residues beyond the end of the read and is filled in from the germline J gene. Trimming took off 10 bases at V and 3 bases at J, with 16 bases between the two ends. In germline, CDR1 is WNHNN, CDR2 SYGVQD (reference sequence). This CDR3 is built from 13 residues.

This clone was picked up many times. The observed sequence ends 3 residues before the CDR3 terminus, with the missing tail filled in from the germline J gene. The rearrangement joins TRBV5-1 to TRBJ2-7; D call uncertain. This CDR3 is 14 amino acids long. Deletions cut 0 bases from V and 1 base from J, with 8 bases between. The germline V gene has CDR1 SGHRS and CDR2 YFSETQ. The CDR3 here is CASSLDVGSYEQYF. The DNA read from the CDR3 is TGCGCCAGCAGCTTGGACGTCGGTTCCTACGAG.

A word on this clone: The read ends 3 residues early relative to the CDR3; the germline J gene fills the gap. J is TRBJ1-2 and V is TRBV20-1, with D maybe TRBD1 (6 bases). CDR1 is DFQATT and CDR2 is SNEGSKA in the germline V gene (reference sequence). CDR3 length: 12 residues. The sequenced CDR3 bases are TGCAGTGCTAGAGGGGGGCAAGAGACC. Protein sequence: CSARGGQET. The entire CDR3 reads CSARGGQETYTF.

At least ten counts were recorded for this clone. The read is 3 residues too short to cover the CDR3 end, so that end is filled in from the germline J gene. The chain is built from TRBV29-1 and TRBJ1-1; 10 nucleotides agree with TRBD1. This CDR3 comprises 12 residues. Per germline, CDR1 SQVTM and CDR2 ANQGSEA. The sequenced CDR3 bases are TGCAGCACCGGGACAGGGGTATCCGGA. This gives the protein CSTGTGVSG. The whole CDR3 region reads CSTGTGVSGAFF.

This clone has a count of ten or more. The read falls 3 residues short of the CDR3 end, and the missing part is taken from the germline J gene. The chain links TRBV19 to TRBJ1-1; a weak D match, TRBD1 (6 bases). The CDR3 loop spans 15 amino acids. The V end lost 5 bases, the J end lost 0 bases, and 13 bases lay between the germline ends. Per germline, CDR1 LNHDA and CDR2 SQIVND (reference sequence). The CDR3 reads CASSRADSLNTEAFF. The sequenced CDR3 bases are TGTGCCAGTAGTCGGGCGGACAGTCTGAACACTGAA.

This clone was picked up many times. Its ends do not fully match the called genes, so a read error is possible. The observed sequence ends 3 residues before the CDR3 terminus, with the missing tail filled in from the germline J gene. The chain uses TRBV4-2 and TRBJ2-7, with TRBD1 as a possible D gene (6 bases). From germline, CDR1 is LGHNA and CDR2 YNFKEQ. There are 14 residues in the CDR3. The CDR3: CASSQEHRVYEQYF. CDR3 DNA, as far as it was read: TGCGCCAGCAGCCAAGAGCACAGGGTGTACGAG.

This clone was recorded many times. The read stops 3 residues short of the end of the CDR3; the missing end is completed from the germline J gene. This chain joins TRBV19 and TRBJ1-2; D unresolved. V was pared by 10 bases and J by 6 bases, with 9 bases between. The CDR3 runs to 10 residues. Germline V gives CDR1 LNHDA, CDR2 SQIVND (reference sequence). CDR3 DNA (partial): TGTGCCATTCCCGGGGATGGC. It is translated as CAIPGDG. The entire CDR3 protein is CAIPGDGYTF.

This clone has at least ten counts. The read falls 3 residues short of the CDR3 end, and the missing part is taken from the germline J gene. This chain connects TRBV30 to TRBJ2-2; tentatively, D is TRBD2 (5 bases). The CDR3 has 13 amino acids. Germline V gene data show CDR1 as GTSNPN and CDR2 as SVGIG (reference sequence). Trimming pared 4 bases from V and 7 bases from J, leaving 13 bases between. CDR3 sequence reads: CAWKTLVGGELFF. CDR3 DNA (partial): TGTGCCTGGAAGACACTAGTCGGCGGGGAG.